These 3 T cell receptor beta chains share one sample of origin, sequenced in a study of OX40 agonist ivuxolimab in advanced cancers. Library preparation was by the immunoSEQ multiplex PCR assay. TCRdb holds this immuneACCESS table with in-frame rearrangements only. Some clones are missing; in checked studies, unresolved V genes explain under half, and the rest has no known cause. The sample yields tens of thousands of clones; around four fifths were counted once. The top ten clonotypes cover roughly 4.4% of the sample. The sample consisted of CD4+ or CD8+ T cells sorted from blood, taken in a trial of the OX40 agonist ivuxolimab. The receptors shown here come from an adult with an advanced solid tumor such as melanoma, head and neck, liver or kidney cancer.

The rearrangement joins TRBV5-1 to TRBJ1-2; D possibly corresponds to TRBD1 (6 bases). Germline V gives CDR1 SGHRS, CDR2 YFSETQ. The V end was cut by 6 bases, the J end by 8 bases, with 23 bases between. CDR3 length equals 15 residues. The CDR3 reads CASKSPGAKSGGYTF. Here the CDR3 DNA reads TGCGCCAGCAAATCCCCAGGGGCGAAGTCTGGCGGCTACACCTTC.

The V call is TRBV10-3, the J call TRBJ2-1, with 16 bases lining up with TRBD2. The trim removed 6 bases at V and 14 bases at J, leaving 7 bases unmatched. Germline assignment: CDR1 ENHRY and CDR2 SYGVKD. The CDR3 extends over 14 amino acids. The DNA for the CDR3 is TGTGCCATCAGCGGGACTAGCGGGAGGGAAACGGAGTTCTTC. It codes for CAISGTSGRETEFF.

CDR3 sequence (DNA): TGTGCCAGCAGTGGTTCGGACGGCGGTTACGAGCAGTACTTC. It translates to CASSGSDGGYEQYF. J is TRBJ2-7 and V is TRBV28; D remains unclear. The CDR3 has 14 residues. Trimming removed 5 bases at V and 4 bases at J, with 15 bases between. Germline CDR1 reads MDHEN; CDR2 reads SYDVKM.